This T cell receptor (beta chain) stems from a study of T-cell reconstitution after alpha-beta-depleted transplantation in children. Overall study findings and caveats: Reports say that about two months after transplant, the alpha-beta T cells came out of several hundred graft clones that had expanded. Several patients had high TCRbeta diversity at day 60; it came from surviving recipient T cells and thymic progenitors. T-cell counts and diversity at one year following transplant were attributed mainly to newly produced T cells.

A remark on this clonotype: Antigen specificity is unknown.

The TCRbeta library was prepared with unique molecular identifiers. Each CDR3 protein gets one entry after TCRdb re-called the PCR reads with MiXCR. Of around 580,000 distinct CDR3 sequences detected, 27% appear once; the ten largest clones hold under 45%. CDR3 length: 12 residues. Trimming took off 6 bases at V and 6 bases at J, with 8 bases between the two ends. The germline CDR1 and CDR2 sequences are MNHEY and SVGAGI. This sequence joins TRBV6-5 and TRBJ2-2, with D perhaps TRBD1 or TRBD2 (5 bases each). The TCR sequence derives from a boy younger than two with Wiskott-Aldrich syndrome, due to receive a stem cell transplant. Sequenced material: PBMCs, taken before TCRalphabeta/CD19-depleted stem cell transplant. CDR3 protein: CASRRGAGELFF. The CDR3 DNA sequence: TGTGCCAGCAGGCGAGGGGCCGGGGAGCTGTTTTTT.